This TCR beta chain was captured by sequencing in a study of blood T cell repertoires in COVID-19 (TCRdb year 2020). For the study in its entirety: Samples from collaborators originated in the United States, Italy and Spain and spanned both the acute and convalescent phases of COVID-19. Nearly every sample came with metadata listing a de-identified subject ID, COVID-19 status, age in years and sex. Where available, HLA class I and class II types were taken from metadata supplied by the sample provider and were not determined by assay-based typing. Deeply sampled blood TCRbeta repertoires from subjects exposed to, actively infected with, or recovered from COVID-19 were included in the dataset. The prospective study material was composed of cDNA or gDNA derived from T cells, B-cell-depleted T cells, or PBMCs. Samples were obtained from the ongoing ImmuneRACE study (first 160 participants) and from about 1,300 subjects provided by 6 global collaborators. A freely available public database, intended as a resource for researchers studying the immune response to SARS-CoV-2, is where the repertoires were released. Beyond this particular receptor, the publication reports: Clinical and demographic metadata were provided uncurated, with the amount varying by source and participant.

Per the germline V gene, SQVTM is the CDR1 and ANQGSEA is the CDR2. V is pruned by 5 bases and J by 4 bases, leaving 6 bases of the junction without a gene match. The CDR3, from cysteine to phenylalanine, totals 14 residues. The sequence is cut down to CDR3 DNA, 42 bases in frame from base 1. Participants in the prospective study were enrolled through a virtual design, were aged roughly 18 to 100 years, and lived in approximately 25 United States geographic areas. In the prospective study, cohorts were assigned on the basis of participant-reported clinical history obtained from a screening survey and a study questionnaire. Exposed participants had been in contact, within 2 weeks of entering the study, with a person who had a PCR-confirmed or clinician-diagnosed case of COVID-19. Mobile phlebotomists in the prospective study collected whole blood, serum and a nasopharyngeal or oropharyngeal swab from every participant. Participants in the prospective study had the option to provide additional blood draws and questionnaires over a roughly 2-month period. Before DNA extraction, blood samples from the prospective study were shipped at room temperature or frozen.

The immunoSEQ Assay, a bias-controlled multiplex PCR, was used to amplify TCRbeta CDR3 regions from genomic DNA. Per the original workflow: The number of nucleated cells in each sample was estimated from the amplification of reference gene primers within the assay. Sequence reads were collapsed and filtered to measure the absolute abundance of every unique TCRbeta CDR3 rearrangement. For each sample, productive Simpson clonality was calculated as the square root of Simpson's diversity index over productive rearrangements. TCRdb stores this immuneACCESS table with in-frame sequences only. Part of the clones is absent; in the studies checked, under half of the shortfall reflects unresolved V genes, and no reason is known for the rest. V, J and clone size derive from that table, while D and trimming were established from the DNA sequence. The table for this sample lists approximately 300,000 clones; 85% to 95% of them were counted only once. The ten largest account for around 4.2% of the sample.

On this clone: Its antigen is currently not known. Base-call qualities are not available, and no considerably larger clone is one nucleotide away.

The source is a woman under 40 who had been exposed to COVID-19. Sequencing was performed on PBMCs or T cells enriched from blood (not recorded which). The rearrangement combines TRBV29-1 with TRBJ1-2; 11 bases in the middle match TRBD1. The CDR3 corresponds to CSVLDRGRGYGYTF. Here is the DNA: TGCAGCGTTCTGGACAGGGGGCGCGGCTATGGCTACACCTTC.